This is a list of T cell receptor beta chains from one sample in a study of blood T cells in healthy people across ages. TCRdb reprocessed the 5' RACE reads via MiXCR and lists one record per CDR3 protein. The sample comprises some 1.6 million distinct CDR3 sequences, roughly 30% of which are singletons, and about 11% rests with the top ten. The sample taken for sequencing was blood. The source of these receptors is a woman in her twenties or thirties in good health. CDR3s include the opening cysteine and the closing phenylalanine or tryptophan. D genes are given only for firm matches. Size is stated for part of the rows, as once, few or many counts, or as a class when the clone is expanded.

J gene: TRBJ2-4; V gene: TRBV2; D gene: NA; clone size: NA; CDR3 protein: CASRTVGGGEQYF; CDR3 DNA: TGTGCCAGCAGGACAGTGGGAGGGGGAGAGCAGTACTTC
J gene: TRBJ2-2; V gene: TRBV12-3/TRBV12-4; D gene: NA; clone size: NA; CDR3 protein: CASSLLEGRGELFF; CDR3 DNA: TGTGCCAGCAGTTTGTTGGAGGGTCGCGGGGAGCTGTTTTTT
J gene: TRBJ2-1; V gene: TRBV7-2; D gene: TRBD1; clone size: many; CDR3 protein: CASSSSRTGSNEQFF; CDR3 DNA: TGTGCCAGCAGCTCATCTAGGACAGGGTCAAATGAGCAGTTCTTC
J gene: TRBJ2-1; V gene: TRBV4-1; D gene: TRBD2; clone size: few; CDR3 protein: CASSRPPSGNNEQFF; CDR3 DNA: TGCGCCAGCAGCCGACCCCCTAGCGGGAACAATGAGCAGTTCTTC
J gene: TRBJ2-1; V gene: TRBV4-1; D gene: NA; clone size: NA; CDR3 protein: CASSQTPKSGEFLPNEQFF; CDR3 DNA: TGCGCCAGCAGCCAAACCCCCAAGTCAGGGGAGTTCTTACCTAATGAGCAGTTCTTC
J gene: TRBJ2-7; V gene: TRBV4-2; D gene: NA; clone size: many; CDR3 protein: CASSQNSPGLSGEQYF; CDR3 DNA: TGTGCCAGCAGCCAAAACAGCCCGGGACTCTCGGGGGAGCAGTACTTC
J gene: TRBJ2-1; V gene: TRBV7-3; D gene: NA; clone size: NA; CDR3 protein: CASSLTPGPGNEQFF; CDR3 DNA: TGTGCCAGCAGCTTAACCCCAGGGCCGGGAAATGAGCAGTTCTTC
J gene: TRBJ2-7; V gene: TRBV7-9; D gene: NA; clone size: NA; CDR3 protein: CASSQDGLSYEQYF; CDR3 DNA: TGTGCCAGCAGCCAAGACGGGCTCTCCTACGAGCAGTACTTC
J gene: TRBJ2-3; V gene: TRBV2; D gene: TRBD2; clone size: NA; CDR3 protein: CASKREFSTDTQYF; CDR3 DNA: TGTGCCAGCAAGCGGGAGTTCTCGACAGATACGCAGTATTTT
J gene: TRBJ2-1; V gene: TRBV4-1; D gene: TRBD2; clone size: few; CDR3 protein: CASSHGAGVPNEQFF; CDR3 DNA: TGCGCCAGCAGCCACGGAGCGGGAGTCCCCAATGAGCAGTTCTTC
J gene: TRBJ2-2; V gene: TRBV12-3/TRBV12-4; D gene: NA; clone size: NA; CDR3 protein: CASGFRAGELFF; CDR3 DNA: TGTGCCAGCGGTTTTCGGGCCGGGGAGCTGTTTTTT
J gene: TRBJ2-6; V gene: TRBV28; D gene: NA; clone size: NA; CDR3 protein: CASSLGAPGGANVLTF; CDR3 DNA: TGTGCCAGCAGTTTGGGGGCCCCGGGTGGGGCCAACGTCCTGACTTTC
J gene: TRBJ2-5; V gene: TRBV29-1; D gene: NA; clone size: many; CDR3 protein: CSVEKNRQETQYF; CDR3 DNA: TGCAGCGTCGAAAAGAACAGACAAGAGACCCAGTACTTC
J gene: TRBJ2-5; V gene: TRBV20-1; D gene: NA; clone size: many; CDR3 protein: CSAPLTGRPETQYF; CDR3 DNA: TGCAGTGCCCCACTGACAGGGAGGCCGGAGACCCAGTACTTC
J gene: TRBJ2-3; V gene: TRBV7-6; D gene: NA; clone size: few; CDR3 protein: CASSLSQFTDTQYF; CDR3 DNA: TGTGCCAGCAGCTTATCTCAGTTTACAGATACGCAGTATTTT